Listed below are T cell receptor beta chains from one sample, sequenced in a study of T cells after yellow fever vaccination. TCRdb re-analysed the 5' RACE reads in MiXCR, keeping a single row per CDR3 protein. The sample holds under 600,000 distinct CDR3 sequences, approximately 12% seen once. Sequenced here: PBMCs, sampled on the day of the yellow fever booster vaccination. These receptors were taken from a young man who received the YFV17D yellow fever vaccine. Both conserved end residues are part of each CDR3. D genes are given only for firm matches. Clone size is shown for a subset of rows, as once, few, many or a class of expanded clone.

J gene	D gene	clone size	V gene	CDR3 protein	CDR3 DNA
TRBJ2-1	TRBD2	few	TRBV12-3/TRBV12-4	CASRTLAGGSHEQFF	TGTGCCAGCAGAACACTAGCGGGAGGGTCCCATGAGCAGTTCTTC
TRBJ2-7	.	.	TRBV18	CASSPDGEEQYF	TGTGCCAGCTCACCCGATGGGGAGGAGCAGTACTTC
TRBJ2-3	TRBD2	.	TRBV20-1	CCATTSGSTDTQYF	TGCTGTGCAACGACTAGCGGGAGCACAGATACGCAGTATTTT
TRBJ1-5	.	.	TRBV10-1	CDFGEYSNQPQHF	TGCGATTTCGGGGAGTATAGCAATCAGCCCCAGCATTTT
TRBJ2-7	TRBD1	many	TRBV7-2	CASSPYRGLYEQYF	TGTGCCAGCAGCCCCTACAGGGGGCTATACGAGCAGTACTTC
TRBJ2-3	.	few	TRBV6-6	CASSLVSGERYF	TGTGCCAGCAGCCTAGTTAGTGGCGAAAGGTATTTT
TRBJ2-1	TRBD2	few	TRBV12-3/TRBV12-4	CASSWGLAAGEQFF	TGTGCCAGCAGTTGGGGACTAGCGGCCGGTGAGCAGTTCTTC
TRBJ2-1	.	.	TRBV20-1	CSARGTRTVGANEQFF	TGCAGTGCTAGGGGGACCAGGACTGTTGGGGCAAATGAGCAGTTCTTC
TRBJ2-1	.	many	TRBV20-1	CSALGPLRGNEQFF	TGCAGTGCTCTCGGGCCCCTTCGAGGAAATGAGCAGTTCTTC
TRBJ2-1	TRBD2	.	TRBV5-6	CASSSRTSGTYAYNEQFF	TGTGCCAGCAGTTCTCGGACTAGCGGGACGTACGCCTACAATGAGCAGTTCTTC
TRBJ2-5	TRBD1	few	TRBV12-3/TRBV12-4	CASSPNPGGWGETQYF	TGTGCCAGCAGCCCAAACCCAGGGGGCTGGGGAGAGACCCAGTACTTC
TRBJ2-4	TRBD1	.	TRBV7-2	CASSLVGTGGDIQYF	TGTGCCAGCAGCTTAGTTGGGACAGGGGGAGACATTCAGTACTTC
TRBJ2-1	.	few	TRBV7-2	CASSLRQEGVREQFF	TGTGCCAGCAGCTTAAGGCAGGAGGGTGTTCGTGAGCAGTTCTTC
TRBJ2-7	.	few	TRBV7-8	CASSLNSPGSYEQYF	TGTGCCAGCAGCTTAAACTCCCCGGGATCCTACGAGCAGTACTTC
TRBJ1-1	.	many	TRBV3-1	CASSQGFRGYTEAFF	TGTGCCAGCAGCCAAGGCTTTAGGGGTTACACTGAAGCTTTCTTT
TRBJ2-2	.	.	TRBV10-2	CASLGPQVPGELFF	TGCGCCAGCCTCGGACCGCAGGTTCCCGGGGAGCTGTTTTTT
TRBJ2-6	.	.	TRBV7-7	CASSPALGNSGANVLTF	TGTGCCAGCAGCCCGGCCTTGGGGAACTCTGGGGCCAACGTCCTGACTTTC
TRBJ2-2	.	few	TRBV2	CASWGGGANTGELFF	TGTGCCAGCTGGGGGGGCGGTGCGAACACCGGGGAGCTGTTTTTT
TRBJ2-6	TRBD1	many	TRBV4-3	CASSQEQGNVLTF	TGCGCCAGCAGCCAAGAACAGGGGAACGTCCTGACTTTC
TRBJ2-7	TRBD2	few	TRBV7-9	CASSLTGGRNEQYF	TGTGCCAGCAGCTTAACGGGGGGGCGGAACGAGCAGTACTTC
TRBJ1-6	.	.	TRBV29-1	CSVGGGDNSPLHF	TGCAGCGTTGGAGGGGGGGATAATTCACCCCTCCACTTT
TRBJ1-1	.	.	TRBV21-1	CASRKGKTEAFF	TGTGCCAGCAGAAAAGGCAAAACTGAAGCTTTCTTT
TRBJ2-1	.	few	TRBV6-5	CASSYSHGYNEQFF	TGTGCCAGCAGTTACTCCCACGGATACAATGAGCAGTTCTTC
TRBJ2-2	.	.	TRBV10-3	CAIRTVTGELFF	TGTGCCATCAGGACGGTGACCGGGGAGCTGTTTTTT
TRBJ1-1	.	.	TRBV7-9	CASSLAGGHEAFF	TGTGCCAGCAGCTTAGCAGGGGGACATGAAGCTTTCTTT
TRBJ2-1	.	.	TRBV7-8	CASSTRNRRSGGYEQFF	TGTGCCAGCAGCACGCGGAACCGGCGGTCAGGGGGGTATGAGCAGTTCTTC
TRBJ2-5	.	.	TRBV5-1	CASSSSLGGQETQYF	TGCGCCAGCAGCTCCAGCTTAGGGGGCCAAGAGACCCAGTACTTC
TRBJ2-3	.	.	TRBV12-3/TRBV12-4	CASSPISRDTQYF	TGTGCCAGCAGTCCGATTTCTCGGGACACGCAGTATTTT
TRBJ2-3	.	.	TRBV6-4	CASSAIASGTDTQYF	TGTGCCAGCAGTGCCATAGCGTCAGGCACAGATACGCAGTATTTT
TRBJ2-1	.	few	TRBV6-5	CASSYPPSRGKLTYNEQFF	TGTGCCAGCAGTTACCCACCCTCCCGGGGTAAACTTACCTACAATGAGCAGTTCTTC
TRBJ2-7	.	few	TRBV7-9	CASSFQGGAVHEQYF	TGTGCCAGCAGCTTTCAGGGCGGGGCGGTACACGAGCAGTACTTC
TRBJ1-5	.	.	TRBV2	CASSAEQGSYSNQPQHF	TGTGCCAGCAGTGCTGAACAGGGCTCCTATAGCAATCAGCCCCAGCATTTT
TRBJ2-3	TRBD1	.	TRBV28	CASSPSGQGAADTQYF	TGTGCCAGCAGCCCTTCGGGACAGGGGGCCGCAGATACGCAGTATTTT
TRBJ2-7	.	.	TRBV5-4	CASSFPTVPFVQYF	TGTGCCAGCAGCTTCCCGACTGTCCCTTTTGTGCAGTACTTC